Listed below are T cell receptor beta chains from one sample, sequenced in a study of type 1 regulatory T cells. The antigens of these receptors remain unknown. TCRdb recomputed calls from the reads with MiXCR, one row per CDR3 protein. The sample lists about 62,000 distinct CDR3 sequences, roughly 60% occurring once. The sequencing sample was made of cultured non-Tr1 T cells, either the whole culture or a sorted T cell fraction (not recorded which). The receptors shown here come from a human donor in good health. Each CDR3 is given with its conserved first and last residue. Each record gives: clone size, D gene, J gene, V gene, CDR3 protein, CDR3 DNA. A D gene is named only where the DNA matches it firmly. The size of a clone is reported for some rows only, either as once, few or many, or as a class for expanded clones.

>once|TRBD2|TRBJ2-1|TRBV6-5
CASGRQGISGRVNEQFF
TGTGCCAGCGGTAGACAGGGGATCAGCGGGAGGGTAAATGAGCAGTTCTTC
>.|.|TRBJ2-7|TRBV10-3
CAISGAYEQYF
TGTGCCATCAGTGGAGCCTACGAGCAGTACTTC
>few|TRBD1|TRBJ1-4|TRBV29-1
CSGTGGNEKLFF
TGCAGCGGTACAGGGGGTAATGAAAAACTGTTTTTT
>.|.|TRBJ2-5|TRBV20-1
CSARDGRASSETQYF
TGCAGTGCTAGAGATGGTCGGGCCTCCAGTGAGACCCAGTACTTC
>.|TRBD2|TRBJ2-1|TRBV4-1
CASSPLAGISDEQFF
TGCGCCAGCAGCCCCCTAGCGGGAATAAGTGATGAGCAGTTCTTC
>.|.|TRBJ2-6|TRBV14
CASSQRQGGSGSRANVLTF
TGTGCCAGCAGCCAACGACAGGGTGGCAGCGGGAGTAGGGCCAACGTCCTGACTTTC
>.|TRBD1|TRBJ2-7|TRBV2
CASSRDRDYEQYF
TGTGCCAGCAGTAGGGACAGGGATTACGAGCAGTACTTC
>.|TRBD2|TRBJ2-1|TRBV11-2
CASSPRRFSGRGNEQFF
TGTGCCAGCAGCCCCCGCAGGTTCAGCGGGAGAGGTAATGAGCAGTTCTTC
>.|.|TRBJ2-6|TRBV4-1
CASSHLAPSSGANVLTF
TGCGCCAGCAGCCACCTAGCGCCCAGCTCTGGGGCCAACGTCCTGACTTTC
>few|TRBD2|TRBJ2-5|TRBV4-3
CASSRGLAGGPGETQYF
TGCGCCAGCAGCCGCGGACTAGCGGGAGGGCCAGGGGAGACCCAGTACTTC
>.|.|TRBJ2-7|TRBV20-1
CSARKGGVADYEQYF
TGCAGTGCTAGAAAAGGGGGGGTAGCGGATTACGAGCAGTACTTC
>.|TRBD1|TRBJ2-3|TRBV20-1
CSALRQGATDTQYF
TGCAGTGCTCTAAGACAGGGGGCCACAGATACGCAGTATTTT
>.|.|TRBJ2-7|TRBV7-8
CASSDHNRAEQYF
TGTGCCAGCAGCGATCACAACAGGGCCGAGCAGTACTTC
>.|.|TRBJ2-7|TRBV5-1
CASSLEGSWSSSYEQYF
TGCGCCAGCAGCTTGGAGGGGTCGTGGAGTTCCTCCTACGAGCAGTACTTC
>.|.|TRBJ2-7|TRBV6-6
CASSPRDPLDGLYEQYF
TGTGCCAGCAGTCCGCGGGACCCCCTGGACGGACTCTACGAGCAGTACTTC
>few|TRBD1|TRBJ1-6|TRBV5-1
CASSLGGTEKSPLHF
TGCGCCAGCAGCTTGGGTGGGACAGAGAAGTCACCCCTCCACTTT
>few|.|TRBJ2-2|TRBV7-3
CASSLVRTGELFF
TGTGCCAGCAGCTTAGTCCGGACCGGGGAGCTGTTTTTT